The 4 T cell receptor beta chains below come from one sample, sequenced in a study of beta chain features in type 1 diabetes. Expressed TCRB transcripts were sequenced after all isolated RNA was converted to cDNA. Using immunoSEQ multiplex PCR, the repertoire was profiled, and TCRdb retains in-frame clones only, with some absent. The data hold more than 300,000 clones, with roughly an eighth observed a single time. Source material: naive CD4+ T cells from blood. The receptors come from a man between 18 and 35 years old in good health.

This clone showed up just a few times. As DNA, the CDR3 is TGTGCCAGCATCCCCCGGGCTAGCGGGCTTCGCAATGAGCAGTTCTTC. Protein product: CASIPRASGLRNEQFF. The genes are TRBV7-9 and TRBJ2-1; 8 nucleotides align to TRBD2. V lost 7 bases and J lost 6; bases outside the gene matches: 14. The CDR3 sequence is 16 residues long. Per the germline V gene, CDR1 is SEHNR and CDR2 is FQNEAQ (reference sequence).

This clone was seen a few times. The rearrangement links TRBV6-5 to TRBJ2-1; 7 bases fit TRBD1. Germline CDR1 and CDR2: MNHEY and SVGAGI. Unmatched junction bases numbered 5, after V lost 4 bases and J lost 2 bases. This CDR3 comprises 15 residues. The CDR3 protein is CASSSGQLPYNEQFF. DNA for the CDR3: TGTGCCAGCAGTTCGGGACAGCTTCCCTACAATGAGCAGTTCTTC.

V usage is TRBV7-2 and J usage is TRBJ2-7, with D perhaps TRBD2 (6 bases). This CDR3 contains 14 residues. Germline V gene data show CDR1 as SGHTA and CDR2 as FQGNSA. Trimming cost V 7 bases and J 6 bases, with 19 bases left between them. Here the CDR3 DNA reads TGTGCCAGCACCCCAGGGCGGGAAGCCCCCGAGCAGTACTTC. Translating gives CASTPGREAPEQYF.

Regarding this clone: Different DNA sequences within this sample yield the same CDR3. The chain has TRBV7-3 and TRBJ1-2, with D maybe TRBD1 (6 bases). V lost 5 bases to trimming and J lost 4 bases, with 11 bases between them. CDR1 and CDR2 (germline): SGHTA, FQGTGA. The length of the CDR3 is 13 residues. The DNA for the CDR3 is TGTGCCAGCAGCCCGGGACAAGGCTATGGCTACACCTTC. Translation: CASSPGQGYGYTF.